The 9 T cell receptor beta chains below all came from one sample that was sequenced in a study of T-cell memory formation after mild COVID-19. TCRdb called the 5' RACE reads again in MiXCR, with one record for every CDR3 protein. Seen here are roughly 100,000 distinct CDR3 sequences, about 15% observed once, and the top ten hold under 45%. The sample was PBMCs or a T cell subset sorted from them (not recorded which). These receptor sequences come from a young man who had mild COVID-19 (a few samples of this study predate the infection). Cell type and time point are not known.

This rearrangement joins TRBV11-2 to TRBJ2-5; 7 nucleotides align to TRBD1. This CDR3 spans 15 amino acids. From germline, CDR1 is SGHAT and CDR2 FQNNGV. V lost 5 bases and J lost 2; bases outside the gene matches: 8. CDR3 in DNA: TGTGCCAGCAGCCCCTGGGGCAGGGGGCAAGAGACCCAGTACTTC. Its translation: CASSPWGRGQETQYF.

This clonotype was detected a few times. CDR3 in DNA: TGCAGTGCTAGAACGGACGTCTACGAGCAGTACTTC. Amino acids: CSARTDVYEQYF. J is TRBJ2-7 and V is TRBV20-1; no clear D gene. Germline V lookup: CDR1 DFQATT, CDR2 SNEGSKA (reference sequence). V lost 2 bases, J lost 3 bases, and 8 bases lay in between. CDR3 length equals 12 residues.

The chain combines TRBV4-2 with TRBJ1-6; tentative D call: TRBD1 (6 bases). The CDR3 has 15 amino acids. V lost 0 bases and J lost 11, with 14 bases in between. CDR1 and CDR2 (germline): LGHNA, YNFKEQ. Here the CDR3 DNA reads TGTGCCAGCAGCCAAGAATGGACAGTAGGCACACCCCTCCACTTT. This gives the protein CASSQEWTVGTPLHF.

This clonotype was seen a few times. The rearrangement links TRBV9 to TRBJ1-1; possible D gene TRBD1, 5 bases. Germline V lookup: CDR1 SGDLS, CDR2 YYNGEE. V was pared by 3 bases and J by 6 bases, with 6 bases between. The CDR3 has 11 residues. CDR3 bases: TGTGCCAGCAGCGCGGGGGCTGAAGCTTTCTTT. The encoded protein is CASSAGAEAFF.

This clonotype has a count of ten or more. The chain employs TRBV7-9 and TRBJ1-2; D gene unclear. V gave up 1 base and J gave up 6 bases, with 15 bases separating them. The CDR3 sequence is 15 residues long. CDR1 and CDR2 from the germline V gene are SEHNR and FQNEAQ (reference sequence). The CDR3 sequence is CASSLDPGYMDGYTF. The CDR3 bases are TGTGCCAGCAGCTTAGATCCCGGCTATATGGATGGCTACACCTTC.

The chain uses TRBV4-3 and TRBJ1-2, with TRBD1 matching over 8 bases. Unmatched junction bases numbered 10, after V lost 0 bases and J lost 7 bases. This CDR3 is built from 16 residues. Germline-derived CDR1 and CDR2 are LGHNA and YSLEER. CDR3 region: CASSQDLQAGGSGYTF. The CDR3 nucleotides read TGCGCCAGCAGCCAAGATCTACAAGCAGGGGGCAGTGGCTACACCTTC.

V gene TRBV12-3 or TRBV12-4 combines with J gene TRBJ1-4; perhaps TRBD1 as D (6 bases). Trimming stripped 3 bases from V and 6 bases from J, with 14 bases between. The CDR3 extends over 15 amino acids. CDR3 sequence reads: CASSFRGHRDEKLFF. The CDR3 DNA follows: TGTGCCAGCAGTTTCCGGGGGCATCGGGATGAAAAACTGTTTTTT.

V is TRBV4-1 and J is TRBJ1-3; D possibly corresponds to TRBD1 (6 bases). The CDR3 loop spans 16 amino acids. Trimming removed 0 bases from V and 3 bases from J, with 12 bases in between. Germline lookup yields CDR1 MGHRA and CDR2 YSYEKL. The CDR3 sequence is CASSQEGQGIGNTIYF. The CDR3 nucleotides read TGCGCCAGCAGCCAAGAGGGCCAGGGGATTGGAAACACCATATATTTT.

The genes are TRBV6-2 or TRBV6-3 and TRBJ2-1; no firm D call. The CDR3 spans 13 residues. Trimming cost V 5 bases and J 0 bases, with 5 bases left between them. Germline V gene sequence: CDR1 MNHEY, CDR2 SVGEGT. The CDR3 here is CASSASSYNEQFF. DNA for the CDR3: TGTGCCAGCAGTGCGAGCTCCTACAATGAGCAGTTCTTC.